The 23 T cell receptor beta chains given below trace back to one sample, sequenced in a study of shared clonotypes between healthy human individuals. Produced via immunoSEQ multiplex PCR; TCRdb's table is partial and in-frame only. The data contain under 600,000 clones, around 81% of them singletons. Sequenced: PBMCs. All receptors come from a woman aged 40 to 50 in good health. Some clones in this sample may be carry-over from other donors' samples.

The chain couples TRBV23-1 to TRBJ2-1; D possibly corresponds to TRBD2 (6 bases). TRBV23-1 is classed as an ORF, of uncertain function. The CDR3 runs to 11 residues. V was trimmed by 4 bases and J by 13 bases, leaving 11 bases between them. The CDR3, as DNA: TGCGCCAGCAGTCGGAGGGAGACTCAGTTCTTC. Protein sequence: CASSRRETQFF.

CDR3 coding DNA: TGTGCCAGCAGTCCCGGGACAGGGCAGGGCTACACCTTC. Translation gives CASSPGTGQGYTF. This sequence joins TRBV27 and TRBJ1-2; 9 nucleotides line up with TRBD1. CDR1 and CDR2 (germline): MNHEY, SMNVEV (reference sequence). The CDR3 length is 13 residues. V shed 5 bases and J 8 bases; nucleotides not matched to a gene: 6.

Concerning this clone itself: The germline gene is not matched at one end of the junction; a read error may be the cause. The CDR3 nucleotides are TGCAGTGCTAGAGTAGAGGGACCCCCCCACTTC. Translated: CSARVEGPPHF. The V gene is TRBV20-1, the J gene TRBJ2-5; D possibly matches TRBD1 or TRBD2 (5 bases each). Germline CDR1 is DFQATT and CDR2 is SNEGSKA (reference sequence). The CDR3 is made up of 11 amino acids.

V usage is TRBV2 and J usage is TRBJ2-5, with D possibly matching TRBD1 (5 bases). Per the germline V gene, CDR1 is SNHLY and CDR2 is FYNNEI. Trimming shortened V by 7 bases and J by 5 bases, and 14 bases separated the two germline ends. There are 13 residues in the CDR3. The DNA for the CDR3 is TGTGCCAGCACTAGGGGTTTAGGCGAGACCCAGTACTTC. It is translated as CASTRGLGETQYF.

CDR3 in DNA: TGTGCCAGCAGCTTAGGGACTAGCGGGATAGGAGGCGGGGAGCTGTTTTTT. Translation gives CASSLGTSGIGGGELFF. The J gene is TRBJ2-2, the V gene TRBV7-3, with TRBD2 identical over 13 bases. From germline, CDR1 is SGHTA and CDR2 FQGTGA. V shed 2 bases and J 7 bases; nucleotides not matched to a gene: 7. This CDR3 comprises 17 residues.

CDR3: CASSPGGWGYEQYF. CDR3 DNA: TGTGCCAGCAGCCCCGGGGGGTGGGGGTACGAGCAGTACTTC. The chain combines TRBV9 with TRBJ2-7, with 7 bases fitting TRBD2. The CDR3 consists of 14 residues. Germline assignment: CDR1 SGDLS and CDR2 YYNGEE. V trimming: 4 bases; J trimming: 4 bases; junction bases outside the gene matches: 8.

The chain recombines TRBV30 with TRBJ1-6, with D possibly TRBD1 on 5 matching bases. The CDR3 consists of 17 residues. V lost 0 bases, J lost 5 bases, and 17 bases lay in between. Germline-derived CDR1 and CDR2 are GTSNPN and SVGIG (reference sequence). CDR3 residues: CAWSVGDPGFHNSPLHF. As DNA, the CDR3 is TGTGCCTGGAGTGTAGGGGACCCCGGATTCCATAATTCACCCCTCCACTTT.

The chain joins TRBV18 to TRBJ2-2; 7 nucleotides agree with TRBD1. The junction had 6 bases not matched to a gene; V was cut back by 3 bases and J by 2 bases. The CDR3 is 16 amino acids. Germline V CDR1 and CDR2: KGHSH, LQKENI. The chain's CDR3 is CASSPPGQRNTGELFF. As DNA, the CDR3 is TGTGCCAGCTCACCCCCGGGACAGCGCAACACCGGGGAGCTGTTTTTT.

The chain is built from TRBV30 and TRBJ2-1, with D perhaps TRBD2 (6 bases). This CDR3 spans 13 amino acids. Trimming shortened V by 2 bases and J by 8 bases, and 13 bases separated the two germline ends. Germline assignment: CDR1 GTSNPN and CDR2 SVGIG (reference sequence). The CDR3 reads CAWSRDGGDEQFF. DNA of the CDR3: TGTGCCTGGAGTCGGGACGGCGGGGATGAGCAGTTCTTC.

The chain couples TRBV5-4 to TRBJ2-5; possible D gene TRBD2, 5 bases. The ends were cut back, 4 bases at V and 4 bases at J, with 14 bases in the middle. CDR3 length equals 14 residues. Germline CDR1 and CDR2: SGHNT and YYREEE (reference sequence). The CDR3 nucleotides are TGTGCCAGCAGCCCTCAGGACTGGGGAGAGACCCAGTACTTC. This sequence encodes CASSPQDWGETQYF.

This clone was counted a single time. This rearrangement joins TRBV7-2 to TRBJ2-4; D is ambiguous. The CDR3 has 12 amino acids. V was cut by 2 bases and J by 8 bases, with 7 bases left in between. Germline V gene data show CDR1 as SGHTA and CDR2 as FQGNSA. The CDR3: CASSLFRDIQYF. The CDR3 DNA is TGTGCCAGCAGCTTATTTAGGGACATTCAGTACTTC. Combining the CDR3 with reference TRBV7-2 and TRBJ2-4 gives the whole variable domain GAGVSQSPSNKVTEKGKDVELRCDPISGHTALYWYRQSLGQGLEFLIYFQGNSAPDKSGLPSDRFSAERTGGSVSTLTIQRTQQEDSAVYLCASSLFRDIQYFGAGTRLSVL.

V usage is TRBV6-1 and J usage is TRBJ2-1; 8 bases agree with TRBD1. The CDR3 contains 13 residues. Germline V lookup: CDR1 MNHNS, CDR2 SASEGT. Unmatched junction bases numbered 3, after V lost 5 bases and J lost 6 bases. The CDR3 DNA reads TGTGCCAGCAGTACGACAGGGGCCAATGAGCAGTTCTTC. Protein sequence: CASSTTGANEQFF.

Comment on this clone: This same CDR3 is encoded by further DNA sequences in the sample. This chain connects TRBV5-1 to TRBJ2-2, with 7 bases matching TRBD2. CDR1 and CDR2 from the germline V gene are SGHRS and YFSETQ. The CDR3 covers 16 residues. V was pared by 3 bases and J by 0 bases, with 5 bases of the junction left unmatched. DNA for the CDR3: TGCGCCAGCAGCTCTTCCGGGACTACGAACACCGGGGAGCTGTTTTTT. Translated, it gives CASSSSGTTNTGELFF.

This rearrangement joins TRBV4-1 to TRBJ2-2; no clear D gene. Germline lookup yields CDR1 MGHRA and CDR2 YSYEKL. V lost 0 bases, J lost 5 bases, and 13 bases lay in between. The CDR3 runs to 16 residues. CDR3 sequence reads: CASSQDVGGETGELFF. The CDR3 DNA reads TGCGCCAGCAGCCAAGATGTTGGTGGAGAGACCGGGGAGCTGTTTTTT.

The chain employs TRBV4-3 and TRBJ2-7, with 8 bases aligning to TRBD1. V gave up 1 base and J gave up 7 bases; unmatched junction bases: 9. This CDR3 has 15 residues. CDR1 is LGHNA and CDR2 is YSLEER in the germline V gene. The CDR3 region has the DNA TGCGCCAGCAGCCAAGTATGGACAGGGACCGAAGAGCAGTACTTC. Amino acids: CASSQVWTGTEEQYF.

This rearrangement joins TRBV5-8 to TRBJ2-2; the D gene could be TRBD1 or TRBD2 (5 bases each). V was cut by 4 bases and J by 6 bases, with 13 bases left in between. CDR1 is SGHTS and CDR2 is YDEGEE in the germline V gene. The length of the CDR3 is 14 residues. CDR3 residues: CASSQGWDPGELFF. Here the CDR3 DNA reads TGTGCCAGCAGCCAAGGGTGGGACCCCGGGGAGCTGTTTTTT.

This rearrangement joins TRBV7-6 to TRBJ2-7; tentatively, D is TRBD1 (5 bases). V shed 3 bases and J shed 3 bases, with 9 bases lying between them. The CDR3 sequence is 13 residues long. The V gene's germline CDR1 is SGHVS and CDR2 FNYEAQ. The CDR3 region is CASSFGRDYEQYF. The CDR3 DNA reads TGTGCCAGCAGCTTCGGCAGGGACTACGAGCAGTACTTC.

The chain has TRBV27 and TRBJ2-7; TRBD2 agrees at 9 bases. The CDR3 has 17 amino acids. V shed 6 bases and J 2 bases; nucleotides not matched to a gene: 14. From germline, CDR1 is MNHEY and CDR2 SMNVEV (reference sequence). In nucleotides, the CDR3 is TGTGCCAGCAGAGCCTTATCGGGACTAGCTGACGCCTACGAGCAGTACTTC. Protein product: CASRALSGLADAYEQYF.

V gene TRBV20-1 combines with J gene TRBJ2-1; D gene uncertain. This CDR3 is built from 11 residues. In germline, CDR1 is DFQATT, CDR2 SNEGSKA (reference sequence). Trimming removed 3 bases at V and 7 bases at J, with 7 bases between. CDR3 amino acids: CSASQANEQFF. CDR3 nucleotides: TGCAGTGCTAGTCAAGCAAATGAGCAGTTCTTC.

The chain links TRBV5-1 to TRBJ1-4, with 7 bases lining up with TRBD1. CDR1 is SGHRS and CDR2 is YFSETQ in the germline V gene. The CDR3 totals 15 residues. J gave up 10 bases and V 4 bases, and 13 bases lay outside the gene matches. For the CDR3, the DNA is TGCGCCAGCAGCCCGACGCAGGGGGGTTTTTCAAAACTGTTTTTT. This codes for CASSPTQGGFSKLFF.

The genes are TRBV6-1 and TRBJ2-7; possible D gene TRBD1, 7 bases. The germline V gene encodes CDR1 MNHNS and CDR2 SASEGT. The CDR3 runs to 15 residues. V dropped 8 bases and J dropped 3 bases, with 20 bases sitting between them. The chain's CDR3 is CASVIDRVGGYEQYF. In nucleotides, the CDR3 is TGTGCCAGCGTGATAGACAGGGTGGGAGGCTACGAGCAGTACTTC.

This clone was seen a handful of times. The chain is built from TRBV5-1 and TRBJ2-1; D possibly corresponds to TRBD1 (7 bases). CDR1 and CDR2 from the germline V gene are SGHRS and YFSETQ. The CDR3 consists of 14 residues. V was clipped by 4 bases and J by 8 bases, with 16 bases between them. In nucleotides, the CDR3 is TGCGCCAGCAGCCGGGACGGAGGGGGCGATGAGCAGTTCTTC. This gives the protein CASSRDGGGDEQFF.

The rearrangement links TRBV10-3 to TRBJ2-6, with 8 bases aligning to TRBD2. Germline CDR1 and CDR2: ENHRY and SYGVKD. This CDR3 is 16 amino acids long. Unmatched junction bases numbered 5, after V lost 5 bases and J lost 2 bases. CDR3 in amino acids: CAISKTSVPGANVLTF. CDR3 nucleotide sequence: TGTGCCATCAGTAAGACTAGCGTCCCTGGGGCCAACGTCCTGACTTTC.